This T cell receptor beta chain was identified during a study of blood T cell repertoires in COVID-19 (dated by TCRdb to about 2020). For context, the study as a whole: Samples from collaborators originated in the United States, Italy and Spain and spanned both the acute and convalescent phases of COVID-19. The repertoires were made available in a free public database intended to serve as a resource for research on the immune response to SARS-CoV-2. The dataset comprised deeply sampled blood TCRbeta repertoires from subjects exposed to, actively infected with, or recovered from COVID-19. The prospective study material was composed of cDNA or gDNA derived from T cells, B-cell-depleted T cells, or PBMCs. The sample metadata nearly always contained a de-identified subject ID, COVID-19 status, age in years and sex. The samples were drawn from the first 160 participants of the ongoing ImmuneRACE study and from 1,200 or so subjects provided by 6 global collaborators. Where available, HLA class I and class II types were taken from metadata supplied by the sample provider and were not determined by assay-based typing.

From its cysteine to its phenylalanine, the CDR3 spans 13 amino acids. Just CDR3 DNA is preserved here, 39 bases in frame from base 1. CDR1 and CDR2 were assigned from the germline V gene as SGHRS and YFSETQ. Trimming costs V 1 base and J 8 bases, and their ends lie 10 bases apart. For this clone: It has no known antigen specificity. There are no base qualities to consult, and no much larger clone falls within one base.

TCRbeta CDR3 regions were amplified from genomic DNA by means of the immunoSEQ Assay, a bias-controlled multiplex PCR. In the original analysis: Within the assay, amplification of reference gene primers was used to estimate how many nucleated cells each sample contained. To quantify the absolute abundance of each unique TCRbeta CDR3 rearrangement, sequence reads were collapsed and filtered. For each sample, productive Simpson clonality was calculated as the square root of Simpson's diversity index over productive rearrangements. The clones in this table, taken by TCRdb from immuneACCESS, are in-frame only. Not every clone is retained; where verified, under half of the shortfall comes from an unresolved V gene, and the cause of the rest is unknown. D and trimming were read from the DNA, whereas the V and J calls and clone size are those reported in that table. Within this sample are hundreds of thousands of clones, with 86% of them counted one time only. The ten largest account for 1.4% of the sample.

Broader findings and caveats from the paper: Clinical and demographic metadata were provided uncurated, with the amount varying by source and participant.

Collaborating institutions collected whole blood in K2EDTA tubes following their own protocols. Collaborator samples were shipped for TCRbeta analysis as frozen whole blood, isolated PBMCs, or DNA extracted from either sample type. The V gene is TRBV5-1 and the J gene is TRBJ2-1; a weak D assignment points to TRBD1 (5 bases agree). This TCR was recovered from a young woman with active or convalescent COVID-19. Sequenced material: peripheral blood. This receptor has the CDR3 CASSLLGVHEQFF. The DNA sequence follows: TGCGCCAGCAGCTTGCTAGGGGTACATGAGCAGTTCTTC.